The clone carrying this T cell receptor (beta chain) came up a few times. The data stem from a study of regulatory T cells in long-lasting Graves disease. Indicated time point: newly diagnosed GD, antithyroid drugs for less than 3 months. There was RNA extracted from PBMCs, and the TCR library was made from it. According to the study, TCR beta libraries were built with iRepertoire HTBI primers and CDR3-region Arm-PCR. TCRdb reprocessed the multiplex PCR reads with MiXCR, giving one entry per CDR3 protein. The sample shows roughly 500,000 distinct CDR3 sequences, roughly 13% of them seen only once. The germline CDR1 and CDR2 sequences are DFQATT and SNEGSKA (reference sequence). The CDR3 has 13 amino acids. V was pared by 4 bases and J by 2 bases, with 12 bases between. These data were likewise used in another study, on T cells in Graves' hyperthyroidism and ophthalmopathy. That investigation notes: Researchers defined stable Graves' hyperthyroidism as no ophthalmopathy progression within 18 months.

The chain couples TRBV20-1 to TRBJ2-7, with a possible D match to TRBD2 (5 bases). This clonotype originated in a man aged 30 to 45 with Graves disease. The starting material was peripheral blood mononuclear cells (PBMCs), obtained at new diagnosis, from a patient treated with antithyroid drugs. In DNA form, the CDR3 reads TGCAGTGCTATGATACTAGGAGCCTACGAGCAGTACTTC. Protein: CSAMILGAYEQYF.